This entry describes one T cell receptor beta chain. No antigen is known for it. This entry comes from a study of vaccination and CD4 T cells after COVID-19. The wider study: Post-vaccination specimens were collected at a median of roughly 65 days following dose two (range 14 to 241).

Treatment specified: roughly ten-day PBMC culture with coronavirus spike peptide pools or control peptides (ViraFEST assay). ViraFEST relied on peptide pools to expand antigen-specific T cells; the TCRs were sequenced afterward. Cultured CD4+ T-cell DNA underwent Oncomine TCR Beta short-read sequencing. Each CDR3 protein gets one entry after TCRdb re-called the PCR reads with MiXCR. Among 9,500 to 15,000 distinct CDR3 sequences listed, 30% were seen once. Trimming removed 3 bases from V and 3 bases from J; junction bases left unmatched: 1. This CDR3 spans 14 amino acids. This chain connects TRBV12-3 or TRBV12-4 to TRBJ2-7, with 11 bases identical to TRBD1. The source of this sequence is a human donor with COVID-19. Sample: cultured CD4+ T cells from blood. The CDR3 nucleotides read TGTGCCAGCAGTTTGGGGACAGGGGGCTACGAGCAGTACTTC. It translates to CASSLGTGGYEQYF.